The 17 T cell receptor beta chains reported below all come from one sample, sequenced in a study of cytomegalovirus exposure and HLA in healthy donors (dated by TCRdb to the late 2010s). The protocol used for the library was the immunoSEQ multiplex PCR assay. A mixture of 60 forward primers for TCR Vbeta segments and 13 reverse primers for TCR Jbeta segments was used in the multiplex PCR. This is the immuneACCESS table as TCRdb keeps it, with only in-frame sequences that have V and J called. A part of the clones is gone; compared with another copy, unresolved V genes explain less than half, and the rest is unexplained. This sample lists about 110,000 clones; approximately 80% were detected once. The ten largest clones add up to 2.5% to 3.5% of the sample. What was sequenced was PBMCs. The receptors were gathered from a woman aged 55-75 years in good health and CMV-seropositive.

The rearrangement links TRBV27 to TRBJ2-3; TRBD1 aligns across 7 bases. Per germline, CDR1 MNHEY and CDR2 SMNVEV (reference sequence). The CDR3 consists of 16 residues. The V and J ends lost 1 base and 2 bases, in that order; junction bases with no gene match: 6. The DNA for the CDR3 is TGTGCCAGCAGTTTATACCGGGACAGTAACACAGATACGCAGTATTTT. It specifies CASSLYRDSNTDTQYF.

The chain carries TRBV11-2 and TRBJ2-1; D is uncertain. The V and J ends lost 2 bases and 4 bases respectively, with 15 bases between them. The CDR3 sequence is 16 residues long. Germline CDR1 is SGHAT and CDR2 is FQNNGV. Here the CDR3 reads CASSLQAGTWYNEQFF. The CDR3 DNA reads as TGTGCCAGCAGCTTACAGGCAGGAACATGGTACAATGAGCAGTTCTTC.

The rearrangement links TRBV5-6 to TRBJ2-1; D possibly corresponds to TRBD2 (5 bases). CDR3 size: 14 residues. Germline V gives CDR1 SGHDT, CDR2 YYEEEE. Trimming removed 0 bases at V and 8 bases at J, with 12 bases between. This chain's CDR3 is CASSLAGGGDEQFF. CDR3 nucleotides: TGTGCCAGCAGCTTGGCAGGAGGCGGCGATGAGCAGTTCTTC.

The chain uses TRBV27 and TRBJ2-5; D may be TRBD2 (6 bases). Trimming left V 2 bases short and J 4 bases short, with 17 bases between. Germline CDR1 and CDR2: MNHEY and SMNVEV (reference sequence). The CDR3 has 16 residues. The CDR3 coding sequence is TGTGCCAGCAGTTTAGGATTGGGAGGAGGAGCAGAGACCCAGTACTTC. Translation: CASSLGLGGGAETQYF.

The chain is built from TRBV13 and TRBJ2-7; 7 nucleotides line up with TRBD2. Germline V gives CDR1 PRHDT, CDR2 FYEKMQ (reference sequence). CDR3 length: 15 residues. The J segment lost 6 bases and the V segment lost 6 bases, leaving 14 bases of the junction unmatched. CDR3 amino acids: CASSAAGENLLEQYF. CDR3 nucleotides: TGTGCCAGCAGTGCGGCGGGAGAGAACCTACTCGAGCAGTACTTC.

The chain employs TRBV6-8 and TRBJ2-7; tentative D call: TRBD2 (6 bases). The CDR3 spans 15 residues. Trimming took 4 bases from V and 12 from J, leaving 25 bases between them. The germline V gene has CDR1 MNHGY and CDR2 SAAAGT. In nucleotides, the CDR3 is TGTGCCAGCAGTTTCCGACGGGGGAGTGACAGCGCGGGGTACTTC. This gives the protein CASSFRRGSDSAGYF.

This clone was seen a handful of times. The rearrangement links TRBV20-1 to TRBJ1-2, with 7 bases lining up with TRBD1. V shed 4 bases, J shed 8 bases, and the junction held 4 bases outside the gene matches. Germline-derived CDR1 and CDR2 are DFQATT and SNEGSKA (reference sequence). CDR3 length equals 11 residues. The CDR3 here is CSANRGEGYTF. In DNA, the CDR3 is TGCAGTGCTAACAGGGGAGAAGGCTACACCTTC.

This clone was observed a handful of times. The V call is TRBV2, the J call TRBJ2-7; D may be TRBD1 (5 bases). V dropped 8 bases and J dropped 2 bases, with 13 bases sitting between them. This CDR3 spans 13 amino acids. The germline CDR1 and CDR2 sequences are SNHLY and FYNNEI. The CDR3 spells CASYIDSPYEQYF. Here the CDR3 DNA reads TGTGCCAGCTACATAGACAGTCCCTACGAGCAGTACTTC.

The J gene is TRBJ1-1, the V gene TRBV25-1; possibly TRBD1 for D (6 bases). V was cut by 5 bases and J by 11 bases, with 21 bases left in between. The CDR3 extends over 14 amino acids. Germline V gives CDR1 MGHDK, CDR2 SYGVNS. For the CDR3, the DNA is TGTGCCAGCAGTTGGACAGACCGTCCTCTAAGCGCTTTCTTT. It encodes CASSWTDRPLSAFF.

The chain recombines TRBV2 with TRBJ2-7; D perhaps matches TRBD1 (5 bases). The germline gives CDR1 SNHLY, CDR2 FYNNEI. This CDR3 has 12 residues. V lost 4 bases, J lost 3 bases, and 7 bases lay in between. As DNA, the CDR3 is TGTGCCAGCAGTGTGCAGGGCTACGAGCAGTACTTC. Its translation is CASSVQGYEQYF.

The chain combines TRBV6-5 with TRBJ1-2; 9 bases are shared with TRBD1. Germline lookup yields CDR1 MNHEY and CDR2 SVGAGI. The V and J ends lost 7 bases and 6 bases, in that order; junction bases with no gene match: 12. CDR3 length: 15 amino acids. The CDR3 sequence is CASTSFRDRVDGYTF. DNA of the CDR3: TGTGCCAGCACCTCCTTCCGGGACAGGGTGGATGGCTACACCTTC.

This sequence joins TRBV27 and TRBJ2-1; 11 nucleotides align to TRBD2. V dropped 2 bases and J dropped 7; count of bases not matched to a gene: 4. CDR1 MNHEY and CDR2 SMNVEV come from the germline V gene (reference sequence). This CDR3 region has 15 residues. The CDR3 is CASSLVSSGRNEQFF. The CDR3 coding sequence is TGTGCCAGCAGTTTAGTGTCTAGCGGGAGGAATGAGCAGTTCTTC.

The table lists this clone with a few counts. This rearrangement joins TRBV19 to TRBJ2-1; 8 bases fit TRBD2. CDR1 and CDR2 (germline): LNHDA, SQIVND (reference sequence). With 2 bases clipped from V and 5 bases from J, the junction kept 11 bases outside the gene matches. The CDR3 covers 17 residues. In nucleotides, the CDR3 is TGTGCCAGTAGTATATCCGGTTTGGCACTAGCGGACAATGAGCAGTTCTTC. Translating it yields CASSISGLALADNEQFF.

V and J are TRBV10-3 and TRBJ1-5; D is undetermined. This CDR3 has 14 amino acids. Trimming took 3 bases from V and 4 from J, leaving 10 bases between them. Germline CDR1 ENHRY, CDR2 SYGVKD. CDR3 DNA sequence: TGTGCCATCAGTGATAGTCTTTCAAATCAGCCCCAGCATTTT. This translates into CAISDSLSNQPQHF.

The rearrangement links TRBV6-5 to TRBJ2-1; TRBD2 agrees at 7 bases. The CDR3 is 14 amino acids. CDR1 is MNHEY, CDR2 SVGAGI, per germline. Trimming took 2 bases from V and 6 from J; bases not matched to a gene: 4. CDR3 coding DNA: TGTGCCAGCAGTTACGGCGGGAGTGCCAATGAGCAGTTCTTC. Translating it yields CASSYGGSANEQFF.

Points on this clone: A read error may produce the germline difference seen at one junction end. The V gene is TRBV7-9, the J gene TRBJ1-2; 8 bases are shared with TRBD1. The CDR3 runs 14 residues. Germline loops: CDR1 SEHNR, CDR2 FQNEAQ (reference sequence). CDR3 protein: CSSSSDRGGYGYTF. As DNA, the CDR3 is TGTTCCAGCAGCAGTGACAGGGGCGGCTATGGCTACACCTTC.

The chain links TRBV6-1 to TRBJ2-3; 9 bases map to TRBD2. CDR3 length: 14 residues. Per germline, CDR1 MNHNS and CDR2 SASEGT. The J segment lost 4 bases and the V segment lost 6 bases, leaving 5 bases of the junction unmatched. DNA of the CDR3: TGTGCCAGCAGCTTTAGCGGGGGCCCAGATACGCAGTATTTT. Translating it yields CASSFSGGPDTQYF.